A selection of T cell receptor beta chains follows, all from one sample in a study of shared clonotypes between healthy human individuals. Sequenced by immunoSEQ multiplex PCR; TCRdb stores in-frame clones only, minus some. The repertoire has 1.6 million or so clones, roughly 96% of them found once; the top ten carry approximately 1.1%. Sequencing was performed on naive CD4+ T cells sorted from blood. The source of these receptors is a man aged 30 to 39 in good health. Both conserved end residues are part of each CDR3. Fields, in order: clone size, V gene, D gene, J gene, CDR3 DNA, CDR3 protein. The D gene is left open where the match is weak. Size is omitted from some rows. Given values are once, few, many or a class for expanded clones.

size: NA
V: TRBV5-6
D: NA
J: TRBJ2-5
DNA: TGTGCCAGCAGCTTGACTCGGGCAGGGTTGGAGACCCAGTACTTC
CDR3: CASSLTRAGLETQYF

size: once
V: TRBV15
D: TRBD1
J: TRBJ2-4
DNA: TGTGCCACCAGCAGAGAACTCCCCGGGACAGGGGAGGAAAACATTCAGTACTTC
CDR3: CATSRELPGTGEENIQYF

size: NA
V: TRBV5-4
D: TRBD2
J: TRBJ2-1
DNA: TGTGCCAGCAGCTTGCTAGCGGGAGATGAGCAGTTCTTC
CDR3: CASSLLAGDEQFF

size: NA
V: TRBV6-5
D: TRBD1
J: TRBJ1-2
DNA: TGTGCCAGCAGGAACCCGGGACAGGGTCCAAATGGCTACACCTTC
CDR3: CASRNPGQGPNGYTF

size: once
V: TRBV9
D: TRBD2
J: TRBJ2-1
DNA: TGTGCCAGCAGCGTAAGGGTGGGTGTATCGGGGAGGGCCCAGGATGAGCAGTTCTTC
CDR3: CASSVRVGVSGRAQDEQFF

size: NA
V: TRBV4-3
D: TRBD2
J: TRBJ2-7
DNA: TGCGCCAGCAGCCAAGGCCCAACTAGCGCTACCTACGAGCAGTACTTC
CDR3: CASSQGPTSATYEQYF

size: NA
V: TRBV28
D: TRBD1
J: TRBJ2-1
DNA: TGTGCCAGCAGGCATATTACGACAGGGCGGAATGAGCAGTTCTTC
CDR3: CASRHITTGRNEQFF

size: NA
V: TRBV28
D: NA
J: TRBJ2-7
DNA: TGTGCCAGCAGTTTCAGAGGGAACCAGCAGTACTTC
CDR3: CASSFRGNQQYF

size: once
V: TRBV10-2
D: NA
J: TRBJ2-5
DNA: TGCGCCAGCAGTGGTCGTCTGGGAGGACAAGAGACCCAGTACTTC
CDR3: CASSGRLGGQETQYF

size: NA
V: TRBV19
D: TRBD1
J: TRBJ1-1
DNA: TGTGCCAGTAGTAAGGACAGGTTATTTGAAGCTTTCTTT
CDR3: CASSKDRLFEAFF

size: NA
V: TRBV7-8
D: TRBD2
J: TRBJ2-3
DNA: TGTGCCAGCAGCTTAGGGGGGGGACTCACAGATACGCAGTATTTT
CDR3: CASSLGGGLTDTQYF

size: NA
V: TRBV7-9
D: NA
J: TRBJ1-1
DNA: TGTGCCAGCAGCGGGAGGCACAGTTCCCCCACTGAAGCTTTCTTT
CDR3: CASSGRHSSPTEAFF

size: NA
V: TRBV5-1
D: NA
J: TRBJ2-7
DNA: TGCGCCAGCAGCTTGGGCGGGACAGAATCCTACGAGCAGTACTTC
CDR3: CASSLGGTESYEQYF

size: NA
V: TRBV30
D: NA
J: TRBJ1-5
DNA: TGTGCCTGGAATATGGGGAGCAATCAGCCCCAGCATTTT
CDR3: CAWNMGSNQPQHF

size: NA
V: TRBV27
D: TRBD1
J: TRBJ2-1
DNA: TGTGCCAGCAGTCCCACAGGGGGCGTTGTCAATGAGCAGTTCTTC
CDR3: CASSPTGGVVNEQFF

size: NA
V: TRBV7-6
D: NA
J: TRBJ1-2
DNA: TGTGCCAGCAGCCGAGGACGCGGGGGCTATGGCTACACCTTC
CDR3: CASSRGRGGYGYTF

size: NA
V: TRBV6-1
D: TRBD1
J: TRBJ2-7
DNA: TGTGCCAGCAGTGAAGCTTGGGACAGGGGCTACGAGCAGTACTTC
CDR3: CASSEAWDRGYEQYF

size: NA
V: TRBV12-5
D: TRBD1
J: TRBJ2-1
DNA: TGTGCTAGCCAGGGGGCCTCCTACAATGAGCAGTTCTTC
CDR3: CASQGASYNEQFF

size: NA
V: TRBV28
D: NA
J: TRBJ1-5
DNA: TGTGCCAGCGCACGAGCTGGGTTGTATCGGCCCCAGCATTTT
CDR3: CASARAGLYRPQHF

size: NA
V: TRBV5-1
D: NA
J: TRBJ1-1
DNA: TGCGCCAGCAGCTTGGCCCCATTGGAAGCTTTCTTT
CDR3: CASSLAPLEAFF

size: NA
V: TRBV5-1
D: NA
J: TRBJ2-2
DNA: TGCGCCAGCAGCTTGCTGGTTGGTGTGAACACCGGGGAGCTGTTTTTT
CDR3: CASSLLVGVNTGELFF

size: NA
V: TRBV5-1
D: NA
J: TRBJ2-3
DNA: TGCGCCAGCAGCTTGGTGCTACCCACAGATACGCAGTATTTT
CDR3: CASSLVLPTDTQYF

size: NA
V: TRBV4-1
D: NA
J: TRBJ1-3
DNA: TGCGCCAGCAGCCGACTCACGGGTTCTGGAAACACCATATATTTT
CDR3: CASSRLTGSGNTIYF

size: NA
V: TRBV28
D: NA
J: TRBJ1-2
DNA: TGTGCCAGCAGTTCCACCTCCTATGGCTACACCTTC
CDR3: CASSSTSYGYTF

size: NA
V: TRBV5-6
D: NA
J: TRBJ2-7
DNA: TGTGCCAGCAGCTTAAAGGGGGCCTACGAGCAGTACTTC
CDR3: CASSLKGAYEQYF

size: NA
V: TRBV5-6
D: NA
J: TRBJ1-1
DNA: TGTGCCAGCAGCTTGGCCCCAAGGGGCACTGAAGCTTTCTTT
CDR3: CASSLAPRGTEAFF

size: once
V: TRBV27
D: NA
J: TRBJ1-5
DNA: TGTGCCAGCAGTTTTGGCCCCGGAAGGGGGGGCAATCAGCCCCAGCATTTT
CDR3: CASSFGPGRGGNQPQHF

size: once
V: TRBV6-1
D: NA
J: TRBJ2-1
DNA: TGTGCCAGCCAGGGGCTGGTAACGTACAATGAGCAGTTCTTC
CDR3: CASQGLVTYNEQFF

size: once
V: TRBV5-6
D: NA
J: TRBJ1-1
DNA: TGTGCCAGCAGCTTGGTGGGCAGGGAAAACACTGAAGCTTTCTTT
CDR3: CASSLVGRENTEAFF

size: NA
V: TRBV5-1
D: NA
J: TRBJ2-7
DNA: TGCGCCAGCAGCTTGAGAGACAGGGGAGGGGAGCAGTACTTC
CDR3: CASSLRDRGGEQYF

size: NA
V: TRBV28
D: NA
J: TRBJ2-7
DNA: TGTGCCAGCAGCCTCCTTATCGGAGACGAGCAGTACTTC
CDR3: CASSLLIGDEQYF

size: NA
V: TRBV15
D: TRBD1
J: TRBJ2-1
DNA: TGTGCCACCAGCACCTTTACCGGCAGGGGGGAGCAGTTCTTC
CDR3: CATSTFTGRGEQFF

size: NA
V: TRBV6-6
D: NA
J: TRBJ2-5
DNA: TGTGCAGGGGCCGACGGGAGAACAGAGACCCAGTACTTC
CDR3: CAGADGRTETQYF

size: NA
V: TRBV28
D: NA
J: TRBJ2-5
DNA: TGTGCCAGCATGGGGGGGCGTGGAGAGACCCAGTACTTC
CDR3: CASMGGRGETQYF

size: once
V: TRBV4-2
D: NA
J: TRBJ1-2
DNA: TGTGCCAGCAGCCAACCACCAGGCGAGTATGGCTACACCTTC
CDR3: CASSQPPGEYGYTF

size: NA
V: TRBV27
D: NA
J: TRBJ2-5
DNA: TGTGCCAGCAGTTTACACTACCTAAGGGAGACCCAGTACTTC
CDR3: CASSLHYLRETQYF

size: NA
V: TRBV18
D: TRBD1
J: TRBJ1-2
DNA: TGTGCCAGCTCACCAGAACCGGGACAGGCTCACTATGGCTACACCTTC
CDR3: CASSPEPGQAHYGYTF

size: NA
V: TRBV28
D: NA
J: TRBJ1-4
DNA: TGTGCCAGCAGTTTAACAGGCATGGGGGAAAAACTGTTTTTT
CDR3: CASSLTGMGEKLFF

size: NA
V: TRBV7-8
D: TRBD1
J: TRBJ2-1
DNA: TGTGCCAGCAGATTAGGTCGGGACAGAGACAATGAGCAGTTCTTC
CDR3: CASRLGRDRDNEQFF

size: NA
V: TRBV29-1
D: NA
J: TRBJ2-7
DNA: TGCAGCGTAGGACTAACCTACGAGCAGTACTTC
CDR3: CSVGLTYEQYF

size: NA
V: TRBV5-8
D: NA
J: TRBJ1-4
DNA: TGTGCCAGCAGCTTGACGGGCTCCATAAATGAAAAACTGTTTTTT
CDR3: CASSLTGSINEKLFF

size: few
V: TRBV7-9
D: TRBD1
J: TRBJ1-1
DNA: TGTGCCAGCAGCTGGGACAGGGTTGGCACTGAAGCTTTCTTT
CDR3: CASSWDRVGTEAFF

size: NA
V: TRBV4-3
D: TRBD2
J: TRBJ2-7
DNA: TGCGCCAGCAGCCAAGATCCCGTAGGACTAGCGGGAGGAGGGAGCTCCTACGAGCAGTACTTC
CDR3: CASSQDPVGLAGGGSSYEQYF

size: NA
V: TRBV2
D: TRBD2
J: TRBJ2-5
DNA: TGTGCCAGCAGTGAAGATCGAGCGGGGCCGCCACCGAAAGAGACCCAGTACTTC
CDR3: CASSEDRAGPPPKETQYF

size: NA
V: TRBV6-6
D: NA
J: TRBJ1-4
DNA: TGTGCCAGCAGTTACTCCGCAACTAATGAAAAACTGTTTTTT
CDR3: CASSYSATNEKLFF

size: NA
V: TRBV12-5
D: TRBD2
J: TRBJ2-2
DNA: TGTGCTAGTGGTTTGTCCGCGGGAGTTCCCGGGGAGCTGTTTTTT
CDR3: CASGLSAGVPGELFF

size: NA
V: TRBV7-6
D: TRBD1
J: TRBJ2-7
DNA: TGTGCCAGCAGCTTTCAACAGGGGCTGGACTACGAGCAGTACTTC
CDR3: CASSFQQGLDYEQYF

size: NA
V: TRBV10-3
D: TRBD1
J: TRBJ2-6
DNA: TGTGCCATCAGTGAGTCTCCCGGGACAGGGGCTGGGGCCAACGTCCTGACTTTC
CDR3: CAISESPGTGAGANVLTF

size: once
V: TRBV28
D: TRBD1
J: TRBJ2-2
DNA: TGTGCCAGCGGCGGGACAGGGTTCACCGGGGAGCTGTTTTTT
CDR3: CASGGTGFTGELFF

size: few
V: TRBV15
D: TRBD1
J: TRBJ1-2
DNA: TGTGCCACCAGCAGAGACCGGACAGGGTATGGCTACACCTTC
CDR3: CATSRDRTGYGYTF

size: NA
V: TRBV5-1
D: TRBD2
J: TRBJ2-1
DNA: TGCGCCAGCAGCTACGGACTAGCGGGAGGGTCAACCTACAATGAGCAGTTCTTC
CDR3: CASSYGLAGGSTYNEQFF

size: once
V: TRBV7-9
D: TRBD1
J: TRBJ2-7
DNA: TGTGCCAGCAGCACCGGGACAGGTTTTGACGAGCAGTACTTC
CDR3: CASSTGTGFDEQYF

size: NA
V: TRBV9
D: NA
J: TRBJ2-5
DNA: TGTGCCAGCAGCGTTGTCGGGGCAAGGGGGGAGACCCAGTACTTC
CDR3: CASSVVGARGETQYF

size: NA
V: TRBV9
D: NA
J: TRBJ2-2
DNA: TGTGCCAGCAGCGAGGTGGACCTAGGCACCGGGGAGCTGTTTTTT
CDR3: CASSEVDLGTGELFF

size: NA
V: TRBV9
D: TRBD1
J: TRBJ2-1
DNA: TGTGCCAGCAGCGTAGCCCGAACACAGGGGGGATTGGGAAATGAGCAGTTCTTC
CDR3: CASSVARTQGGLGNEQFF